Presented here are 25 T cell receptor beta chains from one specimen sequenced in a study of CD8 T cells in ankylosing spondylitis. General study results and limits: A motif of fewer than ten highly homologous TCR beta variants was seen as apparently characteristic of ankylosing spondylitis blood.

TCRdb reprocessed the 5' RACE reads via MiXCR and lists one record per CDR3 protein. There are around 220,000 distinct CDR3 sequences in the sample; 18% occur only once, and about two fifths lies in the top ten. Antigens of these TCRs are unknown. Sequenced input: blood, either unsorted or a sorted T cell fraction (not recorded which). These receptors came from a male donor with ankylosing spondylitis.

This clonotype was seen a single time. The CDR3 DNA reads as TGTGCCAGCAGAAGGAGTGGTGCCTCTGGGGCCAACGTCCTGACTTTC. Translating it yields CASRRSGASGANVLTF. The chain is built from TRBV2 and TRBJ2-6; no clear D gene. This CDR3 has 16 residues. V was trimmed by 6 bases and J by 0 bases, leaving 12 bases between them. Germline V gene lookup returns CDR1 SNHLY and CDR2 FYNNEI.

The chain uses TRBV21-1 and TRBJ2-5; the DNA was not compared with TRBD1, the D call given in the table. TRBV21-1 is a documented pseudogene. The CDR3 is 19 amino acids. The CDR3 spells CASSKEGASGLRVKETQYF. The DNA of the CDR3 is TGTGCCAGCAGCAAAGAAGGGGCGTCCGGGCTTAGGGTTAAAGAGACCCAGTACTTC.

This chain uses TRBV5-4 with TRBJ2-3; D is tentatively TRBD1 or TRBD2 (5 bases each). The CDR3 has 16 amino acids. CDR1 SGHNT and CDR2 YYREEE come from the germline V gene (reference sequence). Deletions cut 4 bases from V and 5 bases from J, with 20 bases between. The CDR3 protein is CASSQWGSSTVDTQYF. CDR3 nucleotides: TGTGCCAGCAGCCAGTGGGGGAGCTCAACCGTAGATACGCAGTATTTT.

This clonotype was seen a handful of times. The chain joins TRBV28 to TRBJ2-7, with D possibly being TRBD2 (6 bases). The CDR3 is made up of 11 amino acids. V lost 6 bases and J lost 5, with 8 bases in between. Germline V CDR1 and CDR2: MDHEN, SYDVKM. The CDR3 reads CASREGDEQYF. The CDR3, as DNA: TGTGCCAGCAGGGAGGGAGACGAGCAGTACTTC.

This rearrangement joins TRBV7-9 to TRBJ2-3; D gene uncertain. Trimming took 4 bases from V and 2 from J, leaving 13 bases between them. The CDR3 is 15 amino acids. CDR1 and CDR2 (germline): SEHNR, FQNEAQ (reference sequence). The CDR3 spells CASSSPSDFTDTQYF. CDR3 nucleotide sequence: TGTGCCAGCAGCTCCCCCTCAGACTTCACAGATACGCAGTATTTT.

This clonotype has a handful of counts. V is TRBV18 and J is TRBJ1-1; unclear D gene. V was pared by 0 bases and J by 11 bases, with 13 bases between. The germline V gene has CDR1 KGHSH and CDR2 LQKENI. The CDR3 covers 13 residues. The CDR3 bases are TGTGCCAGCTCACCACCAGCGGACGCGTCGGCTTTCTTT. This encodes CASSPPADASAFF.

This rearrangement joins TRBV12-3 or TRBV12-4 to TRBJ2-1; 7 bases are a match to TRBD2. The CDR3 extends over 13 amino acids. V lost 9 bases to trimming and J lost 12 bases; unmatched junction nucleotides: 14. CDR3 nucleotide sequence: TGTGCCAGTTGTCTGACTAGCCACCTCGTGCAGTTCTTC. Its protein is CASCLTSHLVQFF.

A few counts support this clonotype. The chain employs TRBV4-2 and TRBJ2-7, with D perhaps TRBD1 (5 bases). In germline, CDR1 is LGHNA, CDR2 YNFKEQ. The ends were cut back, 0 bases at V and 7 bases at J, with 7 bases in the middle. The CDR3 length is 12 residues. The CDR3 region is CASSQDKGEQYF. The CDR3 region has the DNA TGTGCCAGCAGCCAAGACAAGGGGGAGCAGTACTTC.

The rearrangement uses TRBV19 and TRBJ1-1, with unresolved D. V was cut by 5 bases and J by 7 bases, with 8 bases left in between. This CDR3 comprises 11 residues. CDR1 is LNHDA and CDR2 is SQIVND in the germline V gene (reference sequence). CDR3 sequence: CASSWSGEAFF. The CDR3 region has the DNA TGTGCCAGTAGTTGGTCGGGTGAAGCTTTCTTT. Full variable domain (outside the CDR3, taken from reference TRBV19 and TRBJ1-1): DGGITQSPKYLFRKEGQNVTLSCEQNLNHDAMYWYRQDPGQGLRLIYYSQIVNDFQKGDIAEGYSVSREKKESFPLTVTSAQKNPTAFYLCASSWSGEAFFGQGTRLTVV.

The chain couples TRBV4-2 to TRBJ1-5; D remains unclear. CDR1 is LGHNA, CDR2 YNFKEQ, per germline. V was pared by 1 base and J by 5 bases, with 9 bases between. The CDR3 is made up of 14 amino acids. The CDR3 protein is CASSQGLGYQPQHF. CDR3 sequence (DNA): TGTGCCAGCAGCCAAGGGCTAGGGTATCAGCCCCAGCATTTT.

The genes are TRBV12-3 or TRBV12-4 and TRBJ1-1, with TRBD1 matching over 9 bases. V dropped 6 bases and J dropped 7; count of bases not matched to a gene: 6. The CDR3 has 13 amino acids. CDR3 region: CASSYGTGFEAFF. In DNA, the CDR3 is TGTGCCAGCAGCTACGGGACAGGGTTTGAAGCTTTCTTT.

CDR3 DNA: TGTGCCACCAGCAGAGGGGCCAGCGGGAAGGACACCGGGGAGCTGTTTTTT. This gives the protein CATSRGASGKDTGELFF. The chain carries TRBV15 and TRBJ2-2, with 7 bases aligning to TRBD2. CDR1 is LNHNV, CDR2 YYDKDF, per germline (reference sequence). The CDR3 spans 17 residues. Trimming at V came to 1 base and at J to 3 bases, leaving 8 bases not matched to a gene.

This clonotype came up a few times. The chain links TRBV3-1 to TRBJ2-1, with TRBD2 matching over 9 bases. This CDR3 has 16 amino acids. V gave up 4 bases and J gave up 4 bases; unmatched junction bases: 8. Germline V gene data show CDR1 as LGHDT and CDR2 as YNNKEL (reference sequence). CDR3 loop: CASSPRLAELYNEQFF. CDR3 sequence (DNA): TGTGCCAGCAGCCCCCGACTAGCGGAGCTGTACAATGAGCAGTTCTTC.

The V and J genes are TRBV27 and TRBJ2-1, with 7 bases matching TRBD2. From germline, CDR1 is MNHEY and CDR2 SMNVEV (reference sequence). V dropped 8 bases and J dropped 5; count of bases not matched to a gene: 3. The CDR3 spans 12 residues. This CDR3 is CASGEGNNEQFF. As DNA, the CDR3 is TGTGCCAGCGGGGAGGGAAACAATGAGCAGTTCTTC.

This clonotype has at least ten counts. This rearrangement joins TRBV12-3 or TRBV12-4 to TRBJ2-7; D is unclear. CDR3 length: 13 amino acids. V lost 3 bases to trimming and J lost 2 bases, with 8 bases between them. The CDR3 nucleotides read TGTGCCAGCAGTTTTGGAACAACCTACGAGCAGTACTTC. Protein sequence: CASSFGTTYEQYF.

The chain has TRBV10-3 and TRBJ2-3, with TRBD1 matching over 8 bases. V shed 0 bases, J shed 1 base, and the junction held 6 bases outside the gene matches. The length of the CDR3 is 17 residues. The germline V gene encodes CDR1 ENHRY and CDR2 SYGVKD. Here the CDR3 DNA reads TGTGCCATCAGTGAGTCCATCGGGACAGGTGGCACAGATACGCAGTATTTT. Translated: CAISESIGTGGTDTQYF.

The chain combines TRBV11-1 with TRBJ1-6, with D perhaps TRBD1 (5 bases). The CDR3 extends over 18 amino acids. V was cut by 4 bases and J by 0 bases, with 16 bases left in between. Germline V lookup: CDR1 SGHAT, CDR2 FQDESV (reference sequence). The DNA of the CDR3 is TGTGCCAGCAGCTCGGGACGGATGGAAAGCTCCTATAATTCACCCCTCCACTTT. It is translated as CASSSGRMESSYNSPLHF.

In its sample, this clonotype was seen a few times. The CDR3 does not end in the conserved phenylalanine or tryptophan, so this is likely a read error. Because the CDR3's place on the DNA is in doubt, the DNA is left out and the CDR3 is given as listed by TCRdb. The V gene is TRBV6-5, the J gene TRBJ2-1; the table names TRBD1, a call not compared with the DNA. The germline gives CDR1 MNHEY, CDR2 SVGAGI. The CDR3 length equals 12 residues, ends included. The CDR3 region is CASSRNRDSTSL.

The J gene is TRBJ2-1, the V gene TRBV27, with D possibly matching TRBD1 (6 bases). The V gene lost 6 bases and the J gene lost 2 bases, with 17 bases spanning the gap. Germline V gene sequence: CDR1 MNHEY, CDR2 SMNVEV (reference sequence). This CDR3 has 16 residues. This CDR3 is CASRSLTGLAYNEQFF. For the CDR3, the DNA is TGTGCCAGCAGGTCCCTCACAGGGCTTGCCTACAATGAGCAGTTCTTC.

The rearrangement uses TRBV2 and TRBJ2-5; 7 bases agree with TRBD2. CDR3 size: 13 residues. V lost 4 bases to trimming and J lost 4 bases; unmatched junction nucleotides: 3. CDR1 is SNHLY and CDR2 is FYNNEI in the germline V gene. Here the CDR3 reads CASSASGVETQYF. The CDR3 coding sequence is TGTGCCAGCAGTGCCAGCGGGGTAGAGACCCAGTACTTC.

This clonotype was observed a few times. The gene calls are TRBV2 and TRBJ2-1; D not certain. The CDR3 has 15 residues. Between the trimmed V and J ends, which lost 2 bases and 0 bases, there was a span of 8 bases. Per germline, CDR1 SNHLY and CDR2 FYNNEI. The CDR3 coding sequence is TGTGCCAGCAGTGAAAGAGCTAACTCCTACAATGAGCAGTTCTTC. Residues: CASSERANSYNEQFF.

In its sample, this clonotype was seen many times. The genes are TRBV5-1 and TRBJ1-1; D remains ambiguous. Deletions cut 0 bases from V and 2 bases from J, with 11 bases between. Per the germline V gene, CDR1 is SGHRS and CDR2 is YFSETQ. CDR3 length: 15 residues. CDR3 amino acids: CASSLVQQLNTEAFF. The CDR3 DNA follows: TGCGCCAGCAGCTTGGTACAGCAACTTAACACTGAAGCTTTCTTT.

This clonotype came up a few times. J is TRBJ2-7 and V is TRBV29-1; unclear D gene. Germline-derived CDR1 and CDR2 are SQVTM and ANQGSEA. The CDR3 consists of 12 residues. V lost 7 bases, J lost 3 bases, and 13 bases lay in between. This chain's CDR3 is CSAEGPGYEQYF. Here the CDR3 DNA reads TGCAGCGCCGAAGGCCCTGGCTACGAGCAGTACTTC.

The table lists this clonotype with many counts. This sequence joins TRBV13 and TRBJ2-7; D is undetermined. The CDR3 has 14 amino acids. CDR1 is PRHDT and CDR2 is FYEKMQ in the germline V gene (reference sequence). Trimming took 5 bases from V and 0 from J, leaving 11 bases between them. This chain's CDR3 is CASSPQSNSYEQYF. Here the CDR3 DNA reads TGTGCCAGCAGCCCCCAATCAAACTCCTACGAGCAGTACTTC.

This chain joins TRBV20-1 and TRBJ1-4; D is ambiguous. Germline V CDR1 and CDR2: DFQATT, SNEGSKA (reference sequence). CDR3 length: 18 residues. Deletions cut 6 bases from V and 5 bases from J, with 28 bases between. In nucleotides, the CDR3 is TGCAGTGCCTTAATGATTTGGGTCTGGCTTGATGCGAATGAAAAACTGTTTTTT. It yields the protein CSALMIWVWLDANEKLFF.